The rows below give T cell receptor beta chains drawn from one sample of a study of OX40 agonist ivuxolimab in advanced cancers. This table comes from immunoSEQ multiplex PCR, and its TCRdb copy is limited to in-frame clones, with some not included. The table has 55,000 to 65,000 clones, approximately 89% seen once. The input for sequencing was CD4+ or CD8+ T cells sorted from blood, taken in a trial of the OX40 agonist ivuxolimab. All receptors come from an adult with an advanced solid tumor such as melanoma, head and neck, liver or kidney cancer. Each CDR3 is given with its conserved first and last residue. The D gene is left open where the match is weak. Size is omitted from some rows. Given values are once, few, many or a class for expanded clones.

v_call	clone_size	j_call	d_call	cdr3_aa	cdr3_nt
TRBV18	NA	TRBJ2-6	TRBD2	CASSPGGAGANVLTF	TGTGCCAGCTCACCGGGAGGGGCTGGGGCCAACGTCCTGACTTTC
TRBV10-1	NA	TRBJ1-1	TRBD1	CASNSGQGITEAFF	TGCGCCAGCAATTCGGGACAGGGTATCACTGAAGCTTTCTTT
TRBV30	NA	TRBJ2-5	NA	CAWTAVRETQYF	TGTGCCTGGACCGCAGTGAGAGAGACCCAGTACTTC
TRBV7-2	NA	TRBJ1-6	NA	CASSPGGPGRYNSPLHF	TGTGCCAGCAGCCCTGGAGGACCGGGGCGATATAATTCACCCCTCCACTTT
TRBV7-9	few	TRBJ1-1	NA	CASSFSYTEAFF	TGTGCCAGCAGCTTTTCCTACACTGAAGCTTTCTTT
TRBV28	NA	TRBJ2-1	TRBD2	CASSWASGGYNEQFF	TGTGCCAGCAGTTGGGCTAGCGGGGGCTACAATGAGCAGTTCTTC
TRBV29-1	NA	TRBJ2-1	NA	CSVVFQEISHEQFF	TGCAGCGTTGTATTTCAGGAAATAAGCCATGAGCAGTTCTTC
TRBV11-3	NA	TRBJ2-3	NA	CASSLSSGSMGFVDTQYF	TGTGCCAGCAGCTTATCAAGCGGATCAATGGGTTTTGTAGATACGCAGTATTTT
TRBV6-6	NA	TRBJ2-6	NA	CASQASSGANVLTF	TGTGCCAGCCAGGCTAGCTCTGGGGCCAACGTCCTGACTTTC
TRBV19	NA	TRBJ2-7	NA	CASSPQQWRYEQYF	TGTGCCAGTAGTCCCCAGCAGTGGAGGTACGAGCAGTACTTC
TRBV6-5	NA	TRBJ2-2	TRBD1	CASSLGDRPAGELFF	TGTGCCAGCAGCCTAGGGGACAGGCCAGCCGGGGAGCTGTTTTTT
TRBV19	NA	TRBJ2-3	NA	CASSTGMALTQYF	TGTGCCAGTAGTACCGGCATGGCCCTTACGCAGTATTTT
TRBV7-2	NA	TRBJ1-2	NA	CASSVAVGPESVTYGYTF	TGTGCCAGCAGCGTCGCGGTAGGGCCCGAAAGCGTAACCTATGGCTACACCTTC
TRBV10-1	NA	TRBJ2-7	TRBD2	CASSRSDGTSLYEQYF	TGCGCCAGCAGCCGTTCCGACGGGACTAGTCTCTACGAGCAGTACTTC
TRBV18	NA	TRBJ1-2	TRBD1	CASSTGTGNYGYTF	TGTGCCAGCTCAACCGGGACAGGGAACTATGGCTACACCTTC
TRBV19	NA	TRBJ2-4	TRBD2	CASKSAGLDIQYF	TGTGCCAGTAAATCAGCGGGACTAGACATTCAGTACTTC
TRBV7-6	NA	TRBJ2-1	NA	CASSPLGDEQFF	TGTGCCAGCAGCCCCCTTGGTGATGAGCAGTTCTTC
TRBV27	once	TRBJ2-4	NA	CASSLSIAGRGNIQYF	TGTGCCAGCAGTTTATCGATCGCGGGGAGGGGGAACATTCAGTACTTC
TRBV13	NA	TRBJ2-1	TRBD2	CASSLWGGSPDEQFF	TGTGCCAGCAGCTTATGGGGCGGGAGTCCCGATGAGCAGTTCTTC
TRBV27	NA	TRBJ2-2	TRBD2	CASSLWPAGYSGELFF	TGTGCCAGCAGTTTATGGCCAGCGGGGTACTCCGGGGAGCTGTTTTTT
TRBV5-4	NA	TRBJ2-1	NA	CASSLRGRNEQFF	TGTGCCAGCAGCTTGAGGGGGAGGAATGAGCAGTTCTTC
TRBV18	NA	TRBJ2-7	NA	CASSAGSGGVYEQYF	TGTGCCAGCTCCGCGGGTAGCGGAGGGGTGTACGAGCAGTACTTC
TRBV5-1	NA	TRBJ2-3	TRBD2	CASSLTSATADTQYF	TGCGCCAGCAGCCTGACTAGCGCGACAGCGGATACGCAGTATTTT
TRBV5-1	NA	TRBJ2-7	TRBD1	CASSLSWGQGSYEQYF	TGCGCCAGCAGCTTGAGTTGGGGACAGGGGTCCTACGAGCAGTACTTC
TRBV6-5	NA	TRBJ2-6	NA	CASSYWGTGANVLTF	TGTGCCAGCAGTTACTGGGGTACTGGGGCCAACGTCCTGACTTTC
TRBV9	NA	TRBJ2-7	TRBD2	CASSEGPSGSYEQYF	TGTGCCAGCAGCGAGGGCCCTAGCGGGAGCTACGAGCAGTACTTC
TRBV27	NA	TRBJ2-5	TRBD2	CASSISSGRAGQETQYF	TGTGCCAGCAGTATCTCCAGCGGGAGGGCCGGCCAAGAGACCCAGTACTTC
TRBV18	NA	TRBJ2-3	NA	CASSPRDTRTDTQYF	TGTGCCAGCTCACCACGTGACACCCGCACAGATACGCAGTATTTT
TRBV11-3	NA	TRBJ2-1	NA	CASSLARTRGEQFF	TGTGCCAGCAGCTTAGCCCGGACCAGGGGTGAGCAGTTCTTC
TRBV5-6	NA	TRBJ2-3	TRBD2	CASSRIAGRRADTQYF	TGTGCCAGCAGCAGGATAGCGGGACGGCGGGCAGATACGCAGTATTTT
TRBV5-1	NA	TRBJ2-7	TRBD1	CASSTAGGEQYF	TGCGCCAGCAGCACTGCAGGGGGCGAGCAGTACTTC
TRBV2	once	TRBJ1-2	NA	CASSPFDYGYTF	TGTGCCAGCAGTCCCTTCGACTATGGCTACACCTTC
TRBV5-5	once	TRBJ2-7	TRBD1	CASSLIGQGSYEQYF	TGTGCCAGCAGCTTGATTGGACAGGGCTCCTACGAGCAGTACTTC
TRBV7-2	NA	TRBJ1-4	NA	CASSLDRLNEKLFF	TGTGCCAGCAGCTTAGATAGGCTTAATGAAAAACTGTTTTTT
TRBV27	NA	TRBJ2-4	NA	CASSQGKGPKNIQYF	TGTGCCAGCAGTCAAGGAAAGGGCCCCAAAAACATTCAGTACTTC
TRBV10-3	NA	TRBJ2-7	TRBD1	CAIDRGSAEQYF	TGTGCCATCGACAGGGGGTCCGCCGAGCAGTACTTC
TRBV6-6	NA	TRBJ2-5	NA	CASSYSFRQETQYF	TGTGCCAGCAGTTACTCGTTCAGGCAAGAGACCCAGTACTTC
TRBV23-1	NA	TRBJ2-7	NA	CASSPLLGPREQYF	TGCGCCAGCAGTCCATTGTTGGGGCCTCGCGAGCAGTACTTC
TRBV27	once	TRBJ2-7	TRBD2	CASSRWGGRTSSYEQYF	TGTGCCAGCAGTAGATGGGGGGGGAGGACGAGCTCCTACGAGCAGTACTTC